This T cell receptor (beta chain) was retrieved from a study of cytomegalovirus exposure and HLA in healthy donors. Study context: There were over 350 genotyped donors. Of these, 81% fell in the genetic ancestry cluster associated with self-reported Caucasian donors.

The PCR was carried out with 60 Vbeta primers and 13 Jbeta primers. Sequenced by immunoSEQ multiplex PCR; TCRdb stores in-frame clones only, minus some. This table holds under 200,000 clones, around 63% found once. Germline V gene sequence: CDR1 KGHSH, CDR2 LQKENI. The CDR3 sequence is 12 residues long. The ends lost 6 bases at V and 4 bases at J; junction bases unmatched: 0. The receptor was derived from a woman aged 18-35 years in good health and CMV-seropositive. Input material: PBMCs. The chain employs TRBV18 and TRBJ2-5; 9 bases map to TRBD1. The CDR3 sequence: CASSTGGETQYF. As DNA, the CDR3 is TGTGCCAGCTCGACAGGGGGAGAGACCCAGTACTTC.